What follows describes a single T cell receptor (beta chain). It lacks a known antigen. Within one base of it there is no much larger clone, and no base qualities were kept. TCRbeta CDR3 regions were profiled with the immunoSEQ Assay using bias-controlled multiplex PCR amplification of genomic DNA. For the original study's pipeline: The absolute abundance of each unique TCRbeta CDR3 region was quantified after sequences were collapsed and filtered. Differential abundance was assessed using a binomial (Fisher-equivalent) model and a beta-binomial model in which time-dependent variance fitted from healthy donors was added. Any clone with fewer than 5 combined templates was excluded, and a clone was called differentially abundant if its Benjamini-Hochberg FDR was below 0.01. The form v = (b*log(k)+a)^2 was used to model beta-binomial variance as a function of total template count across the two samples. The source is immuneACCESS, and TCRdb retained only in-frame sequences with V and J called. Part of the clones is not carried over; for the studies checked, unresolved V genes explain less than half of this, and the remainder is unexplained. Clone size and V and J calls were adopted from that table, with D and trimming inferred from the DNA. In all, the sample holds around 84,000 clones, and approximately 90% of those were seen once. The ten largest clones represent approximately 7% of the sample.

This entry comes from a study of identifying expanded T cells in peripheral blood (dated by TCRdb to the late 2010s). Study-level background: Technical replicates were generated by sequencing separate aliquots of the same genomic DNA pool, and four replicates were compared pairwise.

Including the terminal cysteine and phenylalanine, the CDR3 comprises 15 residues. The kept DNA is CDR3 alone, 45 bases in frame from the first base. No immune events, such as infections, were documented for the healthy donors during the collection period. Blood repertoires from healthy donors were used as a training cohort for calibrating time-dependent variance in a beta-binomial model of differential abundance of T-cell clones. The training cohort comprised roughly ten healthy donors, 3 female and 7 male. An age range of roughly 29 to 65 years, with an average of 43 years, was recorded for the donors. Whole blood, obtained from a commercial supplier, was collected from each healthy donor at three time points spaced approximately two weeks apart. For immunosequencing, genomic DNA was extracted from unsorted whole blood. What the work shows at the level of the full study, not this receptor alone: The binomial model flagged approximately 1.2 differentially abundant clones between technical replicates but approximately 15 over approximately 2 weeks and 18 to 20 over around four weeks. Both the number of clones called differentially abundant and the false-positive rate were significantly reduced by the beta-binomial model across all healthy-donor time intervals. The authors expected biological variance in healthy repertoires might increase further over much longer intervals such as months to years. Variance in clone template counts between two-week samples significantly increased with total template count across all healthy donors.

The chain was built from TRBV21-1 and TRBJ1-1. TRBV21-1 is tagged as a pseudogene. The receptor was derived from a person aged 18 to 69 in good health. The sequencing input was blood. The nucleotide sequence reads as follows: TGTGCCAGCAGCCAACGGGAGGGGGGGAACACTGAAGCTTTCTTT. Translated, this is CASSQREGGNTEAFF.